This TCR beta chain was observed in a study of shared clonotypes between healthy human individuals. Splitting of each subset's genomic DNA was done evenly across several immunoSEQ plates. Produced via immunoSEQ multiplex PCR; TCRdb's table is partial and in-frame only. The top ten hold about 15% of the sample, which has 75,000 to 100,000 clones, about 45% seen once. CDR3 length: 11 residues. Germline V gene data show CDR1 as SEHNR and CDR2 as FQNEAQ (reference sequence). V was clipped by 8 bases and J by 3 bases; unmatched bases: 0. Sequencing was carried out using PBMCs. The receptor was derived from a woman aged 40 to 55 in good health. Some clones in this sample may be carry-over from other donors' samples. This chain uses TRBV7-9 with TRBJ2-5; 7 nucleotides line up with TRBD1. CDR3 sequence: CASQGEETQYF. The CDR3 bases are TGTGCCAGCCAGGGGGAAGAGACCCAGTACTTC.